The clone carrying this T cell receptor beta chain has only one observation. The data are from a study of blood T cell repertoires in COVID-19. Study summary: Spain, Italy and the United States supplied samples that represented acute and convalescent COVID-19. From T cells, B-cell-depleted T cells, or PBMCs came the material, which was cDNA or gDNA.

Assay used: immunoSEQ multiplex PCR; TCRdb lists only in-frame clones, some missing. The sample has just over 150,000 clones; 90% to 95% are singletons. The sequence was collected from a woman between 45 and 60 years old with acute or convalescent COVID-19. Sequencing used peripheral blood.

The CDR3 DNA follows: TGTGCCAGTAACCCGGGACAGGGGAGGAAAGCCGGGGAGCTGTTTTTT. Protein: CASNPGQGRKAGELFF. The rearrangement joins TRBV19 to TRBJ2-2; the match to TRBD1 covers 10 bases. The CDR3 totals 16 residues. Germline V CDR1 and CDR2: LNHDA, SQIVND (reference sequence). Losses at the gene ends were 7 bases for V and 6 bases for J; bases not matched to a gene: 11.